Shown below are 23 T cell receptor beta chains from a single sample sequenced in a study of blood T cell repertoires in COVID-19. Measured with immunoSEQ multiplex PCR; TCRdb has only the in-frame clones, and not every one. The repertoire has about 240,000 clones, around 79% of them found once; the top ten carry 3% to 3.5%. Sequenced: peripheral blood. These receptors all stem from an elderly woman with acute or convalescent COVID-19.

The sample holds a few counts of this clone. The chain joins TRBV6-5 to TRBJ1-1; tentatively, D is TRBD1 (5 bases). Trimming stripped 4 bases from V and 1 base from J, with 13 bases between. CDR1 and CDR2 from the germline V gene are MNHEY and SVGAGI. The CDR3 is 15 amino acids. Here the CDR3 reads CASSSSDSRNTEAFF. The CDR3 nucleotides are TGTGCCAGCAGTTCCTCCGACAGTCGGAACACTGAAGCTTTCTTT.

The chain uses TRBV6-2 or TRBV6-3 and TRBJ2-7; the D gene is possibly TRBD2 (5 bases). Germline V CDR1 and CDR2: MNHEY, SVGEGT. This CDR3 region has 15 residues. Trimming removed 2 bases at V and 2 bases at J, with 13 bases between. DNA of the CDR3: TGTGCCAGCAGTTACCGGGGTGCGGCCCCCTACGAGCAGTACTTC. Its protein product is CASSYRGAAPYEQYF.

CDR3 in DNA: TGTGCCAGCAGCGTAGGGCTTAAAGAGACCCAGTACTTC. Its translation: CASSVGLKETQYF. The chain has TRBV9 and TRBJ2-5; no definite D call. This CDR3 region has 13 residues. CDR1 and CDR2 from the germline V gene are SGDLS and YYNGEE. Trimming shortened V by 0 bases and J by 3 bases, and 6 bases separated the two germline ends. The full variable domain, rest sourced from reference TRBV9 and TRBJ2-5, is DSGVTQTPKHLITATGQRVTLRCSPRSGDLSVYWYQQSLDQGLQFLIQYYNGEERAKGNILERFSAQQFPDLHSELNLSSLELGDSALYFCASSVGLKETQYFGPGTRLLVL.

This chain connects TRBV3-1 (or the pseudogene TRBV3-2) to TRBJ1-2; D remains unclear. Trimming stripped 5 bases from V and 2 bases from J, with 15 bases between. The CDR3 consists of 15 residues. CDR1 is LGHDT and CDR2 is YNNKEL in the germline V gene (reference sequence). The CDR3 spells CASSATLAGNYGYTF. As DNA, the CDR3 is TGTGCCAGCAGCGCCACCTTGGCGGGGAACTATGGCTACACCTTC.

This chain uses TRBV7-2 with TRBJ2-2, with 10 bases fitting TRBD2. Trimming removed 4 bases from V and 4 bases from J; junction bases left unmatched: 0. This CDR3 comprises 14 residues. The V gene's germline CDR1 is SGHTA and CDR2 FQGNSA. This CDR3 is CASSWTSGTGELFF. CDR3 in DNA: TGTGCCAGCAGCTGGACTAGCGGCACCGGGGAGCTGTTTTTT. Full variable domain (outside the CDR3, taken from reference TRBV7-2 and TRBJ2-2): GAGVSQSPSNKVTEKGKDVELRCDPISGHTALYWYRQSLGQGLEFLIYFQGNSAPDKSGLPSDRFSAERTGGSVSTLTIQRTQQEDSAVYLCASSWTSGTGELFFGEGSRLTVL.

The rearrangement links TRBV4-3 to TRBJ2-1; 9 bases line up with TRBD2. Trimming cost V 3 bases and J 5 bases; bases outside gene matches: 5. CDR3 length: 15 residues. CDR1 is LGHNA and CDR2 is YSLEER in the germline V gene. DNA for the CDR3: TGCGCCAGCAGCCAGGGGCTAGCGGGGAACAATGAGCAGTTCTTC. This gives the protein CASSQGLAGNNEQFF.

The CDR3 coding sequence is TGTGCTAGTGGTCCCGCCTCCGGGACAGGGGGCCACGAGCAGTACTTC. Its translation: CASGPASGTGGHEQYF. The chain links TRBV12-5 to TRBJ2-7, with 12 positions matching TRBD1. The CDR3 consists of 16 residues. Germline V gene data show CDR1 as LGHNT and CDR2 as FRNRAP. With V trimmed by 5 bases and J by 5 bases, 10 bases remained unmatched.

The chain carries TRBV4-3 and TRBJ2-1, with TRBD1 identical over 10 bases. The trim removed 0 bases at V and 7 bases at J, leaving 6 bases unmatched. This CDR3 contains 16 residues. Germline loops: CDR1 LGHNA, CDR2 YSLEER. CDR3 protein: CASSQEAGQGTNEQFF. For the CDR3, the DNA is TGCGCCAGCAGCCAAGAGGCGGGACAGGGGACTAATGAGCAGTTCTTC.

The J gene is TRBJ1-5, the V gene TRBV15, with a possible D match to TRBD1 (5 bases). This CDR3 spans 15 amino acids. Germline assignment: CDR1 LNHNV and CDR2 YYDKDF (reference sequence). The V end was cut by 0 bases, the J end by 8 bases, with 14 bases between. This chain's CDR3 is CATSRDLAGREPQHF. The CDR3 DNA follows: TGTGCCACCAGCAGAGATCTGGCAGGGAGGGAGCCCCAGCATTTT. The variable domain in full, completed from reference TRBV15 and TRBJ1-5, reads DAMVIQNPRYQVTQFGKPVTLSCSQTLNHNVMYWYQQKSSQAPKLLFHYYDKDFNNEADTPDNFQSRRPNTSFCFLDIRSPGLGDTAMYLCATSRDLAGREPQHFGDGTRLSIL.

This clone was detected only a few times. This chain connects TRBV30 to TRBJ1-1, with unresolved D. The CDR3 runs to 13 residues. CDR1 is GTSNPN and CDR2 is SVGIG in the germline V gene (reference sequence). V lost 3 bases, J lost 4 bases, and 12 bases lay in between. The CDR3 bases are TGTGCCTGGAGGAAGACTGGAGCCACTGAAGCTTTCTTT. As protein: CAWRKTGATEAFF. Full variable domain (outside the CDR3, taken from reference TRBV30 and TRBJ1-1): SQTIHQWPATLVQPVGSPLSLECTVEGTSNPNLYWYRQAAGRGLQLLFYSVGIGQISSEVPQNLSASRPQDRQFILSSKKLLLSDSGFYLCAWRKTGATEAFFGQGTRLTVV.

The rearrangement joins TRBV19 to TRBJ1-6, with 7 nucleotides matching TRBD1. Germline-derived CDR1 and CDR2 are LNHDA and SQIVND (reference sequence). There are 15 residues in the CDR3. V was pared by 8 bases and J by 3 bases, with 7 bases of the junction left unmatched. The CDR3 region has the DNA TGTGCCAGTTTCTCAGGGGGAAACTATAATTCACCCCTCCACTTT. Amino acid sequence: CASFSGGNYNSPLHF.

This chain connects TRBV4-1 to TRBJ2-1; 12 bases are shared with TRBD2. Germline lookup yields CDR1 MGHRA and CDR2 YSYEKL. J was trimmed by 6 bases and V by 5 bases; bases with no gene match: 8. This CDR3 contains 16 residues. Here the CDR3 DNA reads TGCGCCAGCAGCTCGCGGACTAGCGGGAATCTCAATGAGCAGTTCTTC. Its translation: CASSSRTSGNLNEQFF.

This rearrangement joins TRBV29-1 to TRBJ2-3; 8 nucleotides line up with TRBD1. The CDR3 is made up of 15 amino acids. J was trimmed by 3 bases and V by 4 bases; bases with no gene match: 9. The V gene's germline CDR1 is SQVTM and CDR2 ANQGSEA. The CDR3 sequence: CSVGGAGGGTDTQYF. In DNA, the CDR3 is TGCAGCGTTGGAGGGGCAGGGGGCGGAACAGATACGCAGTATTTT.

This clone was observed once. The chain is built from TRBV21-1 and TRBJ1-6; TRBD1 was called by the table and not checked on the DNA. TRBV21-1 is listed as a pseudogene. CDR3 length: 14 residues. The CDR3 coding sequence is TGTGCCACCATGGTGGTTGGGGGCAATTCACCCCTCCACTTT. It is translated as CATMVVGGNSPLHF.

This clone has only one observation. The chain uses TRBV11-2 and TRBJ2-7; 13 bases align to TRBD2. Trimming at V came to 5 bases and at J to 3 bases, leaving 13 bases not matched to a gene. Germline V CDR1 and CDR2: SGHAT, FQNNGV. This CDR3 is 18 amino acids long. Here the CDR3 reads CASSPGLAGDLLYYEQYF. CDR3 nucleotide sequence: TGTGCCAGCAGCCCTGGACTAGCGGGAGACCTCCTTTACTACGAGCAGTACTTC.

The table lists this clone with a count of one. V gene TRBV15 combines with J gene TRBJ2-5; 8 positions match TRBD2. V shed 2 bases, J shed 4 bases, and the junction held 3 bases outside the gene matches. This CDR3 has 14 amino acids. Germline loops: CDR1 LNHNV, CDR2 YYDKDF (reference sequence). CDR3 sequence reads: CATSRLLAGETQYF. CDR3 nucleotide sequence: TGTGCCACCAGCAGACTCCTAGCGGGAGAGACCCAGTACTTC.

Only one count was recorded for this clone. This sequence joins TRBV18 and TRBJ2-3, with no clear D. CDR3 length: 14 amino acids. Germline V CDR1 and CDR2: KGHSH, LQKENI. V lost 3 bases and J 6 bases, leaving 13 bases between the germline ends. The CDR3 DNA reads as TGTGCCAGCTCACCTGGGCTGGCTGGGGATACGCAGTATTTT. It codes for CASSPGLAGDTQYF. The full variable domain, in which reference TRBV18 and TRBJ2-3 provide the parts outside the CDR3, is NAGVMQNPRHLVRRRGQEARLRCSPMKGHSHVYWYRQLPEEGLKFMVYLQKENIIDESGMPKERFSAEFPKEGPSILRIQQVVRGDSAAYFCASSPGLAGDTQYFGPGTRLTVL.

This clone was seen only once. The chain combines TRBV10-2 with TRBJ2-6; maybe TRBD2 (6 bases). From germline, CDR1 is WSHSY and CDR2 SAAADI. Trimming pared 0 bases from V and 0 bases from J, leaving 6 bases between. The CDR3 covers 16 residues. CDR3 residues: CASSESGGSGANVLTF. The CDR3, as DNA: TGCGCCAGCAGTGAGTCGGGGGGCTCTGGGGCCAACGTCCTGACTTTC.

In this sample, this clone turned up a few times. This rearrangement joins TRBV15 to TRBJ1-2; D ambiguous. Per germline, CDR1 LNHNV and CDR2 YYDKDF (reference sequence). V lost 0 bases and J lost 8, with 7 bases in between. CDR3 size: 12 residues. The CDR3: CATSRERGGYTF. Here the CDR3 DNA reads TGTGCCACCAGCAGAGAGCGGGGAGGCTACACCTTC.

The chain recombines TRBV30 with TRBJ1-4; 7 nucleotides match TRBD1. The CDR3 length is 15 residues. Losses at the gene ends were 2 bases for V and 8 bases for J; bases not matched to a gene: 11. Looked up from germline, CDR1 is GTSNPN and CDR2 is SVGIG (reference sequence). The CDR3 reads CAWSQTTGKQEKLFF. As DNA, the CDR3 is TGTGCCTGGAGTCAGACGACAGGGAAACAAGAAAAACTGTTTTTT.

The rearrangement links TRBV5-1 to TRBJ1-4; the D gene is possibly TRBD1 (5 bases). The CDR3 is 14 residues long. CDR1 is SGHRS and CDR2 is YFSETQ in the germline V gene. V gave up 4 bases and J gave up 8 bases, with 15 bases separating them. The CDR3 nucleotides are TGCGCCAGCAGCGACCCAGGGTCTGGGGAAAAACTGTTTTTT. Its translation: CASSDPGSGEKLFF.

For this clone: A much larger clonotype is one base distant, so this may be a read error. The V call is TRBV14, the J call TRBJ2-7, with a possible D match to TRBD1 (6 bases). Trimming cost V 4 bases and J 3 bases, with 7 bases left between them. In germline, CDR1 is SGHDN, CDR2 FVKESK. The CDR3 sequence is 12 residues long. The DNA for the CDR3 is TGTGCCAGCAGCCCACAGGGCTACGAGCAGTACTTC. This sequence encodes CASSPQGYEQYF.

J is TRBJ1-4 and V is TRBV3-1 (or the pseudogene TRBV3-2); 8 nucleotides match TRBD1. The CDR3 consists of 15 residues. The V and J ends lost 5 bases and 7 bases, in that order; junction bases with no gene match: 9. CDR1 is LGHDT, CDR2 YNNKEL, per germline (reference sequence). The CDR3 is CASSTRQGRFEKLFF. Here the CDR3 DNA reads TGTGCCAGCAGCACTCGACAGGGGAGGTTTGAAAAACTGTTTTTT.